The 10 T cell receptor beta chains listed next were all sequenced from one sample in a study of CD8+CD57+ T cells in acquired aplastic anemia. Investigators profiled TCR beta VDJ and CDR3 from genomic DNA template. MiXCR, run by TCRdb on the reads, gives a single entry per CDR3 protein. The sample shows more than 150,000 distinct CDR3 sequences, roughly 50% of them seen only once. The authors sequenced patients whose flow cytometry had shown CD8+CD57+ cell expansion. Sample: sorted CD4+, CD8+, or CD8+CD57+ T cells (not recorded which) from PBMCs. The receptors originated from a human donor with aplastic anemia.

This clonotype has a handful of counts. The chain recombines TRBV7-9 with TRBJ1-2; D ambiguous. CDR1 is SEHNR and CDR2 is FQNEAQ in the germline V gene (reference sequence). Trimming removed 4 bases at V and 8 bases at J, with 11 bases between. The CDR3 is made up of 12 amino acids. The CDR3 DNA is TGTGCCAGCAGCTACGACGGGTTAGGCTACACCTTC. It codes for CASSYDGLGYTF.

This clonotype was seen many times. The chain carries TRBV6-1 and TRBJ2-5, with 8 bases identical to TRBD2. Germline CDR1 and CDR2: MNHNS and SASEGT. After removal of 11 bases from V and 0 bases from J, the junction contained 20 bases not matched to a gene. CDR3 length equals 18 residues. The CDR3 DNA follows: TGTGCCGGACTAAACTTCACTTTAGCGGGGACACACCAAGAGACCCAGTACTTC. Translating it yields CAGLNFTLAGTHQETQYF.

The chain has TRBV11-3 and TRBJ1-1; 8 nucleotides align to TRBD1. The J segment lost 5 bases and the V segment lost 5 bases, leaving 10 bases of the junction unmatched. Germline V lookup: CDR1 SGHNT, CDR2 YENEEA. The CDR3 loop spans 15 amino acids. Here the CDR3 reads CASSLNQGARTEAFF. Written as DNA, the CDR3 is TGTGCCAGCAGCCTAAATCAGGGGGCGCGAACTGAAGCTTTCTTT. Full variable domain (missing parts from reference TRBV11-3 and TRBJ1-1): EAGVVQSPRYKIIEKKQPVAFWCNPISGHNTLYWYLQNLGQGPELLIRYENEEAVDDSQLPKDRFSAERLKGVDSTLKIQPAELGDSAVYLCASSLNQGARTEAFFGQGTRLTVV.

The chain links TRBV20-1 to TRBJ2-1; the D is unclear. V lost 0 bases and J 5 bases, leaving 11 bases between the germline ends. The CDR3 has 14 amino acids. Germline CDR1 DFQATT, CDR2 SNEGSKA (reference sequence). As DNA, the CDR3 is TGCAGTGCTAGAGATGGGTCTGAAAACAATGAGCAGTTCTTC. It yields the protein CSARDGSENNEQFF.

The J gene is TRBJ2-1, the V gene TRBV6-1; TRBD1 aligns across 11 bases. The V gene's germline CDR1 is MNHNS and CDR2 SASEGT. This CDR3 comprises 14 residues. The junction had 6 bases not matched to a gene; V was cut back by 6 bases and J by 8 bases. CDR3 residues: CASSRDRGWDEQFF. The DNA of the CDR3 is TGTGCCAGCAGCCGGGACAGGGGGTGGGATGAGCAGTTCTTC.

The chain couples TRBV15 to TRBJ2-3; weak D call: TRBD2 (6 bases). Germline loops: CDR1 LNHNV, CDR2 YYDKDF (reference sequence). This CDR3 is 15 amino acids long. V lost 1 base to trimming and J lost 2 bases, with 10 bases between them. As DNA, the CDR3 is TGTGCCACCAGCAGAGTCGGGACTTACACAGATACGCAGTATTTT. Translation: CATSRVGTYTDTQYF.

V is TRBV2 and J is TRBJ2-7; 7 nucleotides match TRBD1. The CDR3 is made up of 11 amino acids. V lost 10 bases to trimming and J lost 4 bases; unmatched junction nucleotides: 4. CDR1 is SNHLY, CDR2 FYNNEI, per germline. CDR3: CATHRGYEQYF. Written as DNA, the CDR3 is TGTGCCACGCACAGGGGATACGAGCAGTACTTC.

J is TRBJ1-5 and V is TRBV19; no firm D call. Trimming took 4 bases from V and 0 from J, leaving 10 bases between them. The CDR3 totals 15 residues. CDR1 and CDR2 from the germline V gene are LNHDA and SQIVND (reference sequence). As DNA, the CDR3 is TGTGCCAGTAGTAGAAGCGGAGGTAGCAATCAGCCCCAGCATTTT. Residues: CASSRSGGSNQPQHF.

This clonotype was seen a handful of times. V is TRBV2 and J is TRBJ2-1; possible D gene TRBD1, 6 bases. V dropped 4 bases and J dropped 6 bases, with 10 bases sitting between them. CDR3 length: 13 amino acids. CDR1 SNHLY and CDR2 FYNNEI come from the germline V gene. CDR3 bases: TGTGCCAGCAGTGCATGGACAGTCAATGAGCAGTTCTTC. Translating it yields CASSAWTVNEQFF.

The chain uses TRBV5-1 and TRBJ2-1; 7 nucleotides align to TRBD1. CDR3 length: 14 residues. V lost 3 bases and J lost 5; bases outside the gene matches: 5. Germline assignment: CDR1 SGHRS and CDR2 YFSETQ. The CDR3 loop reads CASSSGTDHNEQFF. CDR3 nucleotides: TGCGCCAGCAGCTCGGGGACAGACCACAATGAGCAGTTCTTC.